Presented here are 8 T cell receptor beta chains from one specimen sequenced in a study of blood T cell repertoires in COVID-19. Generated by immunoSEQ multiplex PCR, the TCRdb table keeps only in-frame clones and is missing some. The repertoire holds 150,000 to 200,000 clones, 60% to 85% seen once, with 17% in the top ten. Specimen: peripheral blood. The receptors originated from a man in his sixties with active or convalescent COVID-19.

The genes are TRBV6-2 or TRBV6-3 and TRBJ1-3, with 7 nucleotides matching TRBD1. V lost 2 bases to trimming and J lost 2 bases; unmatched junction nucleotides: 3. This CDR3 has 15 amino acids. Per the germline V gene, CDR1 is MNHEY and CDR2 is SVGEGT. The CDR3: CASSYPGTAGNTIYF. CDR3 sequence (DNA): TGTGCCAGCAGTTACCCCGGGACAGCTGGAAACACCATATATTTT.

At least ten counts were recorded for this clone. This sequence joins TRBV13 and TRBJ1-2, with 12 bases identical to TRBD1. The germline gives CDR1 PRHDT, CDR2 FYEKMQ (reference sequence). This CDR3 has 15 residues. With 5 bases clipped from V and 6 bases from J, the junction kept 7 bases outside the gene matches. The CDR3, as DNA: TGTGCCAGCAGCGCGGGACAGGGGGCAAAGGATGGCTACACCTTC. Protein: CASSAGQGAKDGYTF.

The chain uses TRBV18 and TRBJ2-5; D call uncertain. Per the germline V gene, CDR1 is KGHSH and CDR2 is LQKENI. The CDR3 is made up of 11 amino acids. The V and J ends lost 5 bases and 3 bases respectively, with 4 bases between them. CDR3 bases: TGTGCCAGCTCATCAGAAGAGACCCAGTACTTC. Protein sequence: CASSSEETQYF.

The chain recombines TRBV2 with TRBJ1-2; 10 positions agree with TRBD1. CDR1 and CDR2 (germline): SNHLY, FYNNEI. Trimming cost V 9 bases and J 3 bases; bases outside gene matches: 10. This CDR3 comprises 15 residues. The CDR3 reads CARSRPGTGDYGYTF. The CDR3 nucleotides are TGTGCCAGATCTAGACCCGGGACAGGGGACTATGGCTACACCTTC.

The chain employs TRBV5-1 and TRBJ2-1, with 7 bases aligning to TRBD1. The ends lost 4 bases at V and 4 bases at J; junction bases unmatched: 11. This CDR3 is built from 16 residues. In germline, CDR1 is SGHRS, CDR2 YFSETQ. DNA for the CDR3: TGCGCCAGCAGCGCGCCGGGACAGAGCTTTTACAATGAGCAGTTCTTC. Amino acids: CASSAPGQSFYNEQFF.

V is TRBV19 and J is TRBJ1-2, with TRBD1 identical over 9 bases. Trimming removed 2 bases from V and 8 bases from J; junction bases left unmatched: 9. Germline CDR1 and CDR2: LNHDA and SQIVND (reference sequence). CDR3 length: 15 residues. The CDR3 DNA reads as TGTGCCAGTAGTATAAGAAACAGGGGGCGTTCGGGCTACACCTTC. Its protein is CASSIRNRGRSGYTF. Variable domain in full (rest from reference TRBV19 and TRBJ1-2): DGGITQSPKYLFRKEGQNVTLSCEQNLNHDAMYWYRQDPGQGLRLIYYSQIVNDFQKGDIAEGYSVSREKKESFPLTVTSAQKNPTAFYLCASSIRNRGRSGYTFGSGTRLTVV.

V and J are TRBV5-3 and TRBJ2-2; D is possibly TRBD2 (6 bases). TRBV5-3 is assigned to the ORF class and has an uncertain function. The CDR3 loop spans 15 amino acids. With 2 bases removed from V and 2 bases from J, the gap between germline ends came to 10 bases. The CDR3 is CARSLAGPNTGELFF. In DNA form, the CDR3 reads TGTGCCAGAAGCTTAGCGGGTCCTAACACCGGGGAGCTGTTTTTT.

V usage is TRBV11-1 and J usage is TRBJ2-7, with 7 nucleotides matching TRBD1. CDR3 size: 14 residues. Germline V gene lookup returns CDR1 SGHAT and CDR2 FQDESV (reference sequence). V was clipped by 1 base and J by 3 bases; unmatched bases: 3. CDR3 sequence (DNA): TGTGCCAGCAGCTTAGGGACAGGTCTCTACGAGCAGTACTTC. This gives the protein CASSLGTGLYEQYF.